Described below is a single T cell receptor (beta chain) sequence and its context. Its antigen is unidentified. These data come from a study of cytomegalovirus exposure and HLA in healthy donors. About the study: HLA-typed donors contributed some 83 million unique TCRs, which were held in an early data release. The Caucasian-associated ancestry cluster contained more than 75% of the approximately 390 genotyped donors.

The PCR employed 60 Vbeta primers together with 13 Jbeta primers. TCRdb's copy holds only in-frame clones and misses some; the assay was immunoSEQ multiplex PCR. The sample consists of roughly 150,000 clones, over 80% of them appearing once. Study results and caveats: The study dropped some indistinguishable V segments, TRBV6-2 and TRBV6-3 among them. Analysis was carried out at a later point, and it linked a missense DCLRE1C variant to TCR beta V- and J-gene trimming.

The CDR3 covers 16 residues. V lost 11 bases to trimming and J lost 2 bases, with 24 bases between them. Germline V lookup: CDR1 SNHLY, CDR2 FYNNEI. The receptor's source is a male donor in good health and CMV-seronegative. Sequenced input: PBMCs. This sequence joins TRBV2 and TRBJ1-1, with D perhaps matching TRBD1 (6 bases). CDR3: CAWGRQASHPNTEAFF. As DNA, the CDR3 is TGTGCCTGGGGGAGACAGGCTAGTCACCCAAACACTGAAGCTTTCTTT.